The 18 T cell receptor beta chains below were found in one sample sequenced in a study of cytomegalovirus exposure and HLA in healthy donors. The study ran its PCR with 60 Vbeta and 13 Jbeta primers. Using immunoSEQ multiplex PCR, the repertoire was profiled, and TCRdb retains in-frame clones only, with some absent. Of around 200,000 clones in the sample, roughly 72% are singletons; the top ten hold under 2%. Sequenced input: PBMCs. These receptors were collected from a man in his thirties or forties in good health and CMV-seronegative.

V gene TRBV5-1 combines with J gene TRBJ1-5; tentatively, D is TRBD1 (6 bases). Germline loops: CDR1 SGHRS, CDR2 YFSETQ. CDR3 length: 14 residues. V was clipped by 3 bases and J by 3 bases, with 10 bases between them. CDR3 sequence (DNA): TGCGCCAGCAGCTCCACAGGGATCAATCAGCCCCAGCATTTT. Translation gives CASSSTGINQPQHF.

V gene TRBV28 combines with J gene TRBJ1-2; tentative D call: TRBD1 (5 bases). From germline, CDR1 is MDHEN and CDR2 SYDVKM. The CDR3 runs 15 residues. Trimming removed 2 bases at V and 0 bases at J, with 10 bases between. CDR3 nucleotides: TGTGCCAGCAGTTTACGGAGGGACCCTAACTATGGCTACACCTTC. Translation gives CASSLRRDPNYGYTF.

Comment on this clone: Mismatch with germline at one junction end may stem from a read error. The chain joins TRBV2 to TRBJ2-7; 9 bases map to TRBD1. CDR1 and CDR2 (germline): SNHLY, FYNNEI. This CDR3 comprises 14 residues. Here the CDR3 reads CTSSGTGFGNEQYF. The CDR3 DNA reads TGTACCAGCAGCGGGACAGGGTTTGGTAACGAGCAGTACTTC.

The chain uses TRBV21-1 and TRBJ2-1; TRBD1 is the table's D call, not checked against the DNA. TRBV21-1 is assigned pseudogene status. The CDR3 has 20 amino acids. The CDR3 loop is CASSKEGEVCGTGYHNEQFF. For the CDR3, the DNA is TGTGCCAGCAGCAAAGAAGGAGAAGTGTGTGGGACAGGGTACCACAATGAGCAGTTCTTC.

This clone has a single count. This chain links TRBV7-9 with TRBJ2-1; possibly TRBD2 for D (6 bases). CDR3 length: 16 residues. Germline assignment: CDR1 SEHNR and CDR2 FQNEAQ (reference sequence). The V gene lost 5 bases and the J gene lost 5 bases, with 19 bases spanning the gap. The DNA of the CDR3 is TGTGCCAGCAGCCCAGCCGCTCTAGCGTCCAACAATGAGCAGTTCTTC. Its translation is CASSPAALASNNEQFF. The entire variable domain, with the rest obtained from reference TRBV7-9 and TRBJ2-1, is as follows: DTGVSQNPRHKITKRGQNVTFRCDPISEHNRLYWYRQTLGQGPEFLTYFQNEAQLEKSRLLSDRFSAERPKGSFSTLEIQRTEQGDSAMYLCASSPAALASNNEQFFGPGTRLTVL.

The chain couples TRBV19 to TRBJ1-1; D is perhaps TRBD1 (6 bases). The ends were cut back, 7 bases at V and 1 base at J, with 16 bases in the middle. This CDR3 comprises 15 residues. Per the germline V gene, CDR1 is LNHDA and CDR2 is SQIVND (reference sequence). The CDR3: CASNDRGTPNTEAFF. The DNA for the CDR3 is TGTGCCAGTAATGATCGAGGGACACCGAACACTGAAGCTTTCTTT.

This chain uses TRBV2 with TRBJ1-2; D not certain. V lost 1 base and J 5 bases, leaving 14 bases between the germline ends. CDR3 length: 15 amino acids. CDR1 is SNHLY, CDR2 FYNNEI, per germline. The CDR3 here is CASSEEIAPGYGYTF. CDR3 bases: TGTGCCAGCAGTGAAGAGATAGCTCCGGGATATGGCTACACCTTC.

The chain is built from TRBV4-1 and TRBJ1-1; 7 bases map to TRBD1. CDR1 and CDR2 from the germline V gene are MGHRA and YSYEKL. This CDR3 region has 14 residues. V was pared by 4 bases and J by 4 bases, with 6 bases of the junction left unmatched. CDR3 sequence: CASSRPGGTTEAFF. In DNA form, the CDR3 reads TGCGCCAGCAGCCGCCCAGGGGGGACCACTGAAGCTTTCTTT.

Notes on this clone: Additional DNA sequences in this sample encode the identical CDR3. The V gene is TRBV9, the J gene TRBJ2-7; D might be TRBD2 (5 bases). Trimming cost V 2 bases and J 0 bases, with 9 bases left between them. Germline values: CDR1 SGDLS, CDR2 YYNGEE. The CDR3 contains 14 residues. CDR3 residues: CASSVAAGSYEQYF. In DNA form, the CDR3 reads TGTGCCAGCAGCGTGGCGGCGGGCTCCTACGAGCAGTACTTC.

In this sample, this clone turned up a few times. The chain uses TRBV28 and TRBJ2-7; 9 bases are shared with TRBD1. This CDR3 has 14 residues. From germline, CDR1 is MDHEN and CDR2 SYDVKM. The V segment lost 6 bases and the J segment 4 bases; nucleotides outside the gene matches: 7. This CDR3 is CASRGQGEWYEQYF. The CDR3 bases are TGTGCCAGCAGGGGACAGGGTGAATGGTACGAGCAGTACTTC.

This clone showed up just once. The chain uses TRBV5-4 and TRBJ1-2; 8 nucleotides align to TRBD1. This CDR3 region has 14 residues. Germline trimming cut 4 bases from V and 9 bases from J; bases unmatched to any gene: 11. In germline, CDR1 is SGHNT, CDR2 YYREEE (reference sequence). CDR3 nucleotide sequence: TGTGCCAGCAGCGCCTTGGACAGGGTCCTCCGCTACACCTTC. Residues: CASSALDRVLRYTF.

The genes are TRBV7-6 and TRBJ2-2, with TRBD2 matching 7 bases. V was clipped by 0 bases and J by 5 bases; unmatched bases: 6. The V gene's germline CDR1 is SGHVS and CDR2 FNYEAQ. This CDR3 region has 16 residues. The CDR3 spells CASSLAKRDWTGELFF. The CDR3 DNA follows: TGTGCCAGCAGCTTAGCGAAGCGGGATTGGACCGGGGAGCTGTTTTTT.

In its sample, this clone was seen a few times. This chain links TRBV27 with TRBJ1-1; possibly TRBD1 for D (5 bases). The CDR3 extends over 14 amino acids. Germline-derived CDR1 and CDR2 are MNHEY and SMNVEV (reference sequence). Trimming removed 4 bases at V and 2 bases at J, with 11 bases between. The CDR3 protein is CASSSEGANTEAFF. The DNA for the CDR3 is TGTGCCAGCAGTTCAGAAGGGGCAAACACTGAAGCTTTCTTT.

This clone came up a few times. The chain is built from TRBV7-9 and TRBJ2-5; 7 bases are shared with TRBD2. There are 17 residues in the CDR3. J lost 2 bases, V lost 1 base, and 10 bases had no gene match. CDR1 and CDR2 (germline): SEHNR, FQNEAQ (reference sequence). The CDR3 DNA reads as TGTGCCAGCAGCTTAGGAGGATCGGGAGGCACTCAAGAGACCCAGTACTTC. The encoded protein is CASSLGGSGGTQETQYF.

The chain joins TRBV6-1 to TRBJ1-5; D is undetermined. The CDR3 totals 16 residues. Germline CDR1 reads MNHNS; CDR2 reads SASEGT. Trimming stripped 1 base from V and 4 bases from J, with 14 bases between. Here the CDR3 reads CASSEVSGMLNQPQHF. CDR3 DNA sequence: TGTGCCAGCAGTGAAGTATCGGGTATGTTGAATCAGCCCCAGCATTTT.

The chain links TRBV28 to TRBJ1-1, with D uncertain. The V gene lost 7 bases and the J gene lost 1 base, with 13 bases spanning the gap. Germline V gives CDR1 MDHEN, CDR2 SYDVKM. This CDR3 region has 14 residues. CDR3 sequence (DNA): TGTGCCAGCATGCAGATTTTACCGAACACTGAAGCTTTCTTT. Translation gives CASMQILPNTEAFF. The whole variable domain, filled in from reference TRBV28 and TRBJ1-1, reads DVKVTQSSRYLVKRTGEKVFLECVQDMDHENMFWYRQDPGLGLRLIYFSYDVKMKEKGDIPEGYSVSREKKERFSLILESASTNQTSMYLCASMQILPNTEAFFGQGTRLTVV.

This sequence joins TRBV7-2 and TRBJ1-2; a weak D match, TRBD1 (5 bases). V was clipped by 0 bases and J by 3 bases, with 17 bases between them. Germline V lookup: CDR1 SGHTA, CDR2 FQGNSA. CDR3 size: 17 residues. DNA for the CDR3: TGTGCCAGCAGCTTAGCGTTTGAGAGGCGGGGGGACTATGGCTACACCTTC. Translating gives CASSLAFERRGDYGYTF.

CDR3 coding DNA: TGTGCCAGCAGCTCCCAACGCGGCGGAGAAGCTTTCTTT. It specifies CASSSQRGGEAFF. The rearrangement uses TRBV7-8 and TRBJ1-1; D unresolved. Germline V lookup: CDR1 SGHVS, CDR2 FQNEAQ. The CDR3 extends over 13 amino acids. V gave up 4 bases and J gave up 8 bases, with 14 bases separating them. Full variable domain (outside the CDR3, taken from reference TRBV7-8 and TRBJ1-1): GAGVSQSPRYKVAKRGQDVALRCDPISGHVSLFWYQQALGQGPEFLTYFQNEAQLDKSGLPSDRFFAERPEGSVSTLKIQRTQQEDSAVYLCASSSQRGGEAFFGQGTRLTVV.